The T cell receptor beta chain described here comes from a study of T cells in Graves' hyperthyroidism and ophthalmopathy. This clonotype came up a few times. These patients, aged 18 to 65, had recently diagnosed hyperthyroidism lasting under 2 months. The PBMCs had their origin in about 9.7 ml of fresh peripheral blood. This CDR3 is 15 amino acids long. The germline gives CDR1 SGHTA, CDR2 FQGNSA. The V end was cut by 1 base, the J end by 6 bases, with 14 bases between. Amplification of TCR beta CDR3 regions was performed using RNA transcripts as template. The HTBI primer set drove a first-round RT-PCR of the TCR CDR3. TCRdb used MiXCR to reprocess the multiplex PCR reads, holding one entry per CDR3 protein. There are about 700,000 distinct CDR3 sequences in the sample; approximately 14% occur only once, and 9.5% to 13% lies in the top ten.

Source material: blood. The sequence was collected from a woman between 18 and 29 years old with Graves' hyperthyroidism. The chain uses TRBV7-2 and TRBJ2-3, with D perhaps matching TRBD2 (5 bases). The CDR3 is CASSLETTRSDTQYF. The CDR3 region has the DNA TGTGCCAGCAGCTTAGAGACAACTAGGTCGGATACGCAGTATTTT.